The T cell receptor beta chain described here comes from a study of shared clonotypes between healthy human individuals. Study in general: For every donor, three CD4 naive, three CD4 memory, two CD8 naive and one CD8 memory plates were used. Regarding the study as a whole: Blood was the only sampled material, and tissue repertoires likely differ. A handful of donors shared about 4.8% of their naive CD4 clonotypes.

Each subset's genomic DNA was split evenly across several immunoSEQ plates. The data were produced by immunoSEQ multiplex PCR, yet TCRdb's version contains in-frame clones alone and is incomplete. The sample records hundreds of thousands of clones, roughly 70% being singletons. Of note for this clone: Its target is unknown.

CDR3 length: 15 residues. Trimming shortened V by 6 bases and J by 6 bases, and 19 bases separated the two germline ends. Germline CDR1 is MNHEY and CDR2 is SMNVEV (reference sequence). The J gene is TRBJ2-3, the V gene TRBV27, with D perhaps matching TRBD2 (6 bases). Sample: memory CD4+ T cells sorted from blood. Sample subset: CD45RA-negative fraction. This sequence was found in a woman in her twenties or thirties in good health. The CDR3: CASSQASESSDTQYF. CDR3 coding DNA: TGTGCCAGCAGCCAAGCTAGCGAGTCTTCGGATACGCAGTATTTT.